The clone carrying this TCR beta chain was counted between two and nine times. This sample is drawn from a study of T cells in Graves' hyperthyroidism and ophthalmopathy. Newly diagnosed hyperthyroidism patients aged 18 to 65 years had disease lasting under 2 months. For the diagnoses, clinical symptoms, serum thyroxine and TRAb, thyroid ultrasound and orbital computed tomography were used. There were TCR beta CDR3 regions amplified from RNA transcripts. A set of HTBI primers served as the primers for a first-round RT-PCR of the TCR CDR3. TCRdb reanalysed the multiplex PCR reads using MiXCR and keeps one entry per CDR3 protein. The sample gives about 400,000 distinct CDR3 sequences, 20% to 25% of which show up once; about 70% is in the top ten. The sequenced sample consisted of blood. This TCR was sampled from a man aged 50-59 years with Graves' hyperthyroidism.

The CDR3 loop reads CSVLGTVNTEAFF. CDR3 DNA sequence: TGCAGCGTTCTCGGGACAGTGAACACTGAAGCTTTCTTT. The J gene is TRBJ1-1, the V gene TRBV29-1; 7 bases agree with TRBD1. Looked up from germline, CDR1 is SQVTM and CDR2 is ANQGSEA. The CDR3 totals 13 residues. J lost 0 bases, V lost 5 bases, and 3 bases had no gene match. The full variable domain, rest sourced from reference TRBV29-1 and TRBJ1-1, is SAVISQKPSRDICQRGTSLTIQCQVDSQVTMMFWYRQQPGQSLTLIATANQGSEATYESGFVIDKFPISRPNLTFSTLTVSNMSPEDSSIYLCSVLGTVNTEAFFGQGTRLTVV.